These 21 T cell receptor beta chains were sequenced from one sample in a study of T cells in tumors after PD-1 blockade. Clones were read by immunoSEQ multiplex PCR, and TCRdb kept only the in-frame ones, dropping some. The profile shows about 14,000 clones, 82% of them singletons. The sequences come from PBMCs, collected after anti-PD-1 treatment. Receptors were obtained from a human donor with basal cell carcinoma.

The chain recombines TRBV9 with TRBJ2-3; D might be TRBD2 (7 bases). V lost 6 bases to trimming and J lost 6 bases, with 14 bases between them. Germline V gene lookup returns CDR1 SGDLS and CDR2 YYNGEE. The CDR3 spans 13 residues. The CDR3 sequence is CASTRGAVDTQYF. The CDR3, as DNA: TGTGCCAGCACCCGGGGGGCCGTGGATACGCAGTATTTT.

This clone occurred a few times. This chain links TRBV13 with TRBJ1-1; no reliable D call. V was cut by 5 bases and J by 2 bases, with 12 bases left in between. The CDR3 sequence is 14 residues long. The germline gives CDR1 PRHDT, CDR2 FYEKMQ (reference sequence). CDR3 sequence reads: CASSETTDNTEAFF. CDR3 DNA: TGTGCCAGCAGCGAAACGACTGATAACACTGAAGCTTTCTTT.

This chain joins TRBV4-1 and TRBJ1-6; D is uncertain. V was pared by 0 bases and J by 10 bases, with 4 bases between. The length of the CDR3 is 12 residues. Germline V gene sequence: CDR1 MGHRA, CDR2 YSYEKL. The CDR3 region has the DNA TGCGCCAGCAGCCAAGATCGGTCACCCCTCCACTTT. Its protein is CASSQDRSPLHF.

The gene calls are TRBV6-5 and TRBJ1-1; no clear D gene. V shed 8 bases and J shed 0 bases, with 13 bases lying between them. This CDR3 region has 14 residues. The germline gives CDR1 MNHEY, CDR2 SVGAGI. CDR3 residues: CASGFTGLNTEAFF. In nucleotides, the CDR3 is TGTGCCAGCGGGTTTACCGGTCTGAACACTGAAGCTTTCTTT.

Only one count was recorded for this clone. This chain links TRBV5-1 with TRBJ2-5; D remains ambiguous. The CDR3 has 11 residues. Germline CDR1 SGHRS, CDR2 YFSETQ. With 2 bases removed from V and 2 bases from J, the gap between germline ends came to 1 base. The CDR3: CASSLQETQYF. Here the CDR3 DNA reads TGCGCCAGCAGCTTACAAGAGACCCAGTACTTC.

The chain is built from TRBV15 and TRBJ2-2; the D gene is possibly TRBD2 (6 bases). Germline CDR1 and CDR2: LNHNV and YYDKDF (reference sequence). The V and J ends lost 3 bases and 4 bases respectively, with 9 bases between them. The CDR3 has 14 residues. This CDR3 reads CATSRGGVTGELFF. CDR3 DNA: TGTGCCACCAGCAGGGGGGGTGTCACCGGGGAGCTGTTTTTT.

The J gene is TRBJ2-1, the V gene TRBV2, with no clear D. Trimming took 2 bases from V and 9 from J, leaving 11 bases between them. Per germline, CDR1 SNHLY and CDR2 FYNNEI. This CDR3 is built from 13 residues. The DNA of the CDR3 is TGTGCCAGCAGTGAACCGTTCGTGAGTGAGCAGTTCTTC. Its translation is CASSEPFVSEQFF.

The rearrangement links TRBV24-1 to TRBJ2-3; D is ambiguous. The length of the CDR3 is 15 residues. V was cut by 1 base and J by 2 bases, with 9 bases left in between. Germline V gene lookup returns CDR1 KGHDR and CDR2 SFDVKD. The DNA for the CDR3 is TGTGCCACCAGTGATTTCGGCAGAGCCACAGATACGCAGTATTTT. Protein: CATSDFGRATDTQYF.

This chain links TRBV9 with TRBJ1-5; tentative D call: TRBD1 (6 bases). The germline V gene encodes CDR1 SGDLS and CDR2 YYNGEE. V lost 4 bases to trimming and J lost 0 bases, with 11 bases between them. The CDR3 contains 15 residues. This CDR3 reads CASSRDTNSNQPQHF. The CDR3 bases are TGTGCCAGCAGCCGGGACACAAATAGCAATCAGCCCCAGCATTTT.

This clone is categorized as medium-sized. CDR3 coding DNA: TGTGCCAGCACTTCCTCCAGCGGAGGTAACGAGCAGTACTTC. Its translation: CASTSSSGGNEQYF. V usage is TRBV5-4 and J usage is TRBJ2-7; the D gene is possibly TRBD2 (5 bases). The V and J ends lost 6 bases and 5 bases respectively, with 18 bases between them. The CDR3 loop spans 14 amino acids. Per germline, CDR1 SGHNT and CDR2 YYREEE (reference sequence).

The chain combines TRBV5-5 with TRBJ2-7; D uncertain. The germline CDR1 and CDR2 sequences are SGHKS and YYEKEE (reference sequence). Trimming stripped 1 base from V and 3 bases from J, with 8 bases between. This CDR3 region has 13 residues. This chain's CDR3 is CASSLRPLYEQYF. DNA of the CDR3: TGTGCCAGCAGCTTGCGACCACTCTACGAGCAGTACTTC.

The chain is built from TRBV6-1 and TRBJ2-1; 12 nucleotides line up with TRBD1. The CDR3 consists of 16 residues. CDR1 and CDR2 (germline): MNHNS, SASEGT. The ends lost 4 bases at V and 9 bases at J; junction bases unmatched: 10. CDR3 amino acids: CASSVDPGQGAGEQFF. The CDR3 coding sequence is TGTGCCAGCAGTGTAGATCCGGGACAGGGGGCGGGTGAGCAGTTCTTC.

This CDR3 reads CASSGEQVNTEAFF. DNA for the CDR3: TGTGCCAGCAGTGGGGAACAGGTTAACACTGAAGCTTTCTTT. V is TRBV2 and J is TRBJ1-1, with a tentative D call TRBD1 (5 bases). Germline V lookup: CDR1 SNHLY, CDR2 FYNNEI. CDR3 size: 14 residues. V shed 4 bases and J shed 2 bases, with 11 bases lying between them.

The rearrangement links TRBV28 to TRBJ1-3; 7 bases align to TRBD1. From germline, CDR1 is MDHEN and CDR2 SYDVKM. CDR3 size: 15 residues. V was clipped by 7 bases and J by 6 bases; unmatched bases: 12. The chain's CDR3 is CASNNPQGRVNTIYF. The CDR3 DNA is TGTGCCAGCAACAATCCACAGGGGCGTGTAAACACCATATATTTT.

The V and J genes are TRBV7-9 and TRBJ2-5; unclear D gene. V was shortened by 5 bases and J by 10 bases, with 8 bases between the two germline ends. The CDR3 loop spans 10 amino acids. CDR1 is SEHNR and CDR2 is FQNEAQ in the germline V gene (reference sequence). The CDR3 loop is CASSPSGQYF. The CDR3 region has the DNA TGTGCCAGCAGCCCGTCAGGCCAGTACTTC.

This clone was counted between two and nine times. The CDR3 loop reads CASTQVRGRRAAQYF. CDR3 nucleotide sequence: TGTGCCAGCACCCAGGTCAGGGGGCGACGGGCGGCCCAGTACTTC. The rearrangement links TRBV28 to TRBJ2-5; 8 nucleotides agree with TRBD1. Germline-derived CDR1 and CDR2 are MDHEN and SYDVKM. The CDR3 runs 15 residues. Losses at the gene ends were 7 bases for V and 9 bases for J; bases not matched to a gene: 16.

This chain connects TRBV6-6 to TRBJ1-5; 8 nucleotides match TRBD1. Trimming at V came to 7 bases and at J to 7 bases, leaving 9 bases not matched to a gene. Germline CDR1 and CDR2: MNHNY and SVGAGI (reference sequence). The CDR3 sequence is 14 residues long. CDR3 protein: CASNSGGAGQPQHF. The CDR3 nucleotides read TGTGCCAGCAATTCAGGGGGCGCCGGGCAGCCCCAGCATTTT.

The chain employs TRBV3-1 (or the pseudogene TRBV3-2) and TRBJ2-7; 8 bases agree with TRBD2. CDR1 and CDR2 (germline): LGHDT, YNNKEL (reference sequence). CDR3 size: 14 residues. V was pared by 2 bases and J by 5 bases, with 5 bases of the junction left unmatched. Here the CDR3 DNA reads TGTGCCAGCAGCCAACCGGGGGGGGGCCACGAGCAGTACTTC. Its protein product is CASSQPGGGHEQYF.

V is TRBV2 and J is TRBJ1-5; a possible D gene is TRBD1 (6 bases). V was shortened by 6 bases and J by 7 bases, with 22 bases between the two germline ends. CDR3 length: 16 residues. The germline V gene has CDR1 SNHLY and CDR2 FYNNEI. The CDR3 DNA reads TGTGCCAGCAGCTTTACTGGGGGGGGGCGCGGCCAGCCCCAGCATTTT. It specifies CASSFTGGGRGQPQHF.

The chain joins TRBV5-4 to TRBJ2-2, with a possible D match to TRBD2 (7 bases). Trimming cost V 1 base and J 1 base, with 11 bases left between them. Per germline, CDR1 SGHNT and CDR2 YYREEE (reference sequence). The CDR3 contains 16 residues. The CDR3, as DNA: TGTGCCAGCAGCTTGAGGGGGGGAGTGAACACCGGGGAGCTGTTTTTT. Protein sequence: CASSLRGGVNTGELFF.

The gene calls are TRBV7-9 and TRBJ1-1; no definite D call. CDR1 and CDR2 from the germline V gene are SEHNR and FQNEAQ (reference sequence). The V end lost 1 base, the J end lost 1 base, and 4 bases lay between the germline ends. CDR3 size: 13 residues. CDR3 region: CASSLEGNTEAFF. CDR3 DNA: TGTGCCAGCAGCTTAGAAGGGAACACTGAAGCTTTCTTT. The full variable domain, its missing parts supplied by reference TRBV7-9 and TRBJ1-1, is DTGVSQNPRHKITKRGQNVTFRCDPISEHNRLYWYRQTLGQGPEFLTYFQNEAQLEKSRLLSDRFSAERPKGSFSTLEIQRTEQGDSAMYLCASSLEGNTEAFFGQGTRLTVV.